This T cell receptor beta chain was found in a study of T-cell reconstitution after alpha-beta-depleted transplantation in children. The library targeted TCRbeta and was prepared with unique molecular identifiers. MiXCR was run by TCRdb on the PCR reads, yielding one entry per CDR3 protein. This table holds around 87,000 distinct CDR3 sequences, roughly 8% found once. The table lists this clonotype with many counts. V shed 5 bases and J shed 0 bases, with 8 bases lying between them. The CDR3 runs to 15 residues. The sequencing here drew on PBMCs from the stem cell graft donor, taken from the stem cell graft. The TCR was taken from a human donor who donated a stem cell graft to a child with congenital amegakaryocytic thrombocytopenia. The V gene is TRBV12-3 or TRBV12-4, the J gene TRBJ2-6; D is ambiguous. Here the CDR3 DNA reads TGTGCCAGCAGTCCGGACGGCTCTGGGGCCAACGTCCTGACTTTC. Amino acids: CASSPDGSGANVLTF.